The next 5 T cell receptor beta chains were all read from a single sample in a study of Ad26.COV2.S vaccination and SARS-CoV-2 variants. Described treatment: some 20 received Ad26.COV2.S at low or high dose, single or two shots; roughly five received placebo; per-sample allocation not given. Sample collection was performed on day 63 after the first vaccine or placebo injection. TCRdb's copy holds only in-frame clones and misses some; the assay was immunoSEQ multiplex PCR. The sample holds about 680,000 clones, more than 80% seen once. Sequenced here: peripheral blood, sampled in a trial of Ad26.COV2.S vaccine versus placebo. These receptors all come from a person aged 18-65 years who received the Ad26.COV2.S COVID-19 vaccine or a placebo.

This chain joins TRBV11-2 and TRBJ2-2; D is ambiguous. Looked up from germline, CDR1 is SGHAT and CDR2 is FQNNGV. This CDR3 is 13 amino acids long. With 2 bases removed from V and 6 bases from J, the gap between germline ends came to 7 bases. As DNA, the CDR3 is TGTGCCAGCAGCTTATTTGGGGCCGGGGAGCTGTTTTTT. Amino acid sequence: CASSLFGAGELFF.

In the case of this clone: Other DNA sequences in this specimen translate into the identical CDR3. The genes are TRBV20-1 and TRBJ1-1, with a possible D match to TRBD1 (6 bases). Germline values: CDR1 DFQATT, CDR2 SNEGSKA (reference sequence). The CDR3 length is 11 residues. Trimming pared 3 bases from V and 7 bases from J, leaving 9 bases between. The CDR3 sequence: CSARRTVEAFF. The CDR3 DNA is TGCAGTGCTAGGAGGACAGTTGAAGCTTTCTTT.

The chain is built from TRBV5-1 and TRBJ2-1; 12 positions match TRBD2. Germline loops: CDR1 SGHRS, CDR2 YFSETQ. The V and J ends lost 5 bases and 8 bases, in that order; junction bases with no gene match: 11. The CDR3 spans 16 residues. The CDR3 loop reads CASSPGTSGFVDEQFF. The CDR3 DNA follows: TGCGCCAGCAGTCCCGGGACTAGCGGGTTTGTTGATGAGCAGTTCTTC. Using reference TRBV5-1 and TRBJ2-1 for the parts outside the CDR3, the full variable domain is KAGVTQTPRYLIKTRGQQVTLSCSPISGHRSVSWYQQTPGQGLQFLFEYFSETQRNKGNFPGRFSGRQFSNSRSEMNVSTLELGDSALYLCASSPGTSGFVDEQFFGPGTRLTVL.

On this clone itself: Other DNA variants within this sample encode the same CDR3. The CDR3 reads CASSLAGRETQYF. For the CDR3, the DNA is TGTGCCAGCAGCTTAGCGGGGCGGGAGACCCAGTACTTC. V usage is TRBV11-2 and J usage is TRBJ2-5, with D possibly being TRBD1 or TRBD2 (5 bases each). This CDR3 is built from 13 residues. Germline V gives CDR1 SGHAT, CDR2 FQNNGV. V was cut by 1 base and J by 5 bases, with 8 bases left in between.

The V gene is TRBV5-5, the J gene TRBJ2-5; D not certain. This CDR3 is 11 amino acids long. Germline CDR1 and CDR2: SGHKS and YYEKEE (reference sequence). The ends were cut back, 2 bases at V and 1 base at J, with 0 bases in the middle. The CDR3 protein is CASSFQETQYF. In DNA, the CDR3 is TGTGCCAGCAGCTTCCAAGAGACCCAGTACTTC.